Included here is one T cell receptor beta chain sequence, with context. Sequencing used immunoSEQ multiplex PCR; TCRdb keeps in-frame clones, though not all of them. Of 100,000 to 150,000 clones detected, over 55% appear once; the ten largest clones hold approximately 2.3%. The data originate from a study of blood T cell repertoires in COVID-19. The clonotype comes from a woman aged 70-85 years with acute or convalescent COVID-19. The specimen was peripheral blood.

The CDR3 sequence is CATSYSTGPGREQFF. CDR3 sequence (DNA): TGTGCCACCAGCTATTCGACAGGGCCGGGTAGGGAGCAGTTCTTC. The V gene is TRBV15, the J gene TRBJ2-1; TRBD1 aligns across 7 bases. Germline values: CDR1 LNHNV, CDR2 YYDKDF (reference sequence). The CDR3 is 15 residues long. After removal of 5 bases from V and 10 bases from J, the junction contained 14 bases not matched to a gene. Variable domain in full (rest from reference TRBV15 and TRBJ2-1): DAMVIQNPRYQVTQFGKPVTLSCSQTLNHNVMYWYQQKSSQAPKLLFHYYDKDFNNEADTPDNFQSRRPNTSFCFLDIRSPGLGDTAMYLCATSYSTGPGREQFFGPGTRLTVL.